This T cell receptor beta chain was obtained from a study of cytomegalovirus exposure and HLA in healthy donors. For this clone: What it recognizes is unknown.

Use of 60 Vbeta and 13 Jbeta primers characterized the PCR. The protocol was immunoSEQ multiplex PCR, while the TCRdb copy is restricted to in-frame clones and leaves out a portion. The top ten hold 2.5% to 3.5% of the sample, which has about 130,000 clones, approximately 80% seen once. The study's findings and limits: TCR beta V- and J-gene trimming, according to a later analysis, was linked to a missense DCLRE1C variant. An Asian-associated ancestry cluster reportedly showed fewer N-insertions than the roughly 670-donor mean in a later analysis. The investigators catalogued 160 or so TCR beta chains as cytomegalovirus-associated. Most observed TCR sequences were rare, whereas some public TCRs were detected in many donors.

The length of the CDR3 is 13 residues. The V gene end was trimmed by 4 bases and the J gene end by 8 bases; junction bases not matched to a gene: 6. Germline CDR1 SGHRS, CDR2 YFSETQ. The source material was PBMCs. The receptor's source is a boy aged 2 to 10 in good health and CMV-seronegative. The gene calls are TRBV5-1 and TRBJ1-2, with 9 bases identical to TRBD1. CDR3 nucleotide sequence: TGCGCCAGCAGCCAACAGGGGGCTGGAGGCTACACCTTC. Translating it yields CASSQQGAGGYTF. The whole variable domain, filled in from reference TRBV5-1 and TRBJ1-2, reads KAGVTQTPRYLIKTRGQQVTLSCSPISGHRSVSWYQQTPGQGLQFLFEYFSETQRNKGNFPGRFSGRQFSNSRSEMNVSTLELGDSALYLCASSQQGAGGYTFGSGTRLTVV.